The 9 T cell receptor beta chains below were found in one sample sequenced in a study of neurological immune-mediated disorders. MiXCR was run by TCRdb on the 5' RACE reads, yielding one entry per CDR3 protein. Here the sample spans fewer than 70,000 distinct CDR3 sequences, roughly 9.8% being singletons. Time point specified: longitudinal time-point 2. The sequenced sample was PBMCs. All receptors derive from a young man in good health.

This clonotype was detected many times. This chain uses TRBV5-1 with TRBJ1-3; D is undetermined. Germline values: CDR1 SGHRS, CDR2 YFSETQ. V dropped 3 bases and J dropped 0 bases, with 1 base sitting between them. The CDR3 runs to 12 residues. CDR3 amino acids: CASSYSGNTIYF. The CDR3 bases are TGCGCCAGCAGCTACTCTGGAAACACCATATATTTT.

This clonotype was observed many times. The chain employs TRBV20-1 and TRBJ2-5; TRBD1 matches at 7 bases. Per the germline V gene, CDR1 is DFQATT and CDR2 is SNEGSKA (reference sequence). Unmatched junction bases numbered 11, after V lost 2 bases and J lost 5 bases. The CDR3 contains 15 residues. CDR3 amino acids: CSARPFDRVGETQYF. DNA of the CDR3: TGCAGTGCTAGACCCTTCGACAGGGTGGGGGAGACCCAGTACTTC.

Ten or more counts support this clonotype. The chain carries TRBV5-1 and TRBJ1-2; D not certain. The CDR3 totals 13 residues. The germline gives CDR1 SGHRS, CDR2 YFSETQ. Trimming removed 1 base at V and 2 bases at J, with 6 bases between. CDR3 nucleotides: TGCGCCAGCAGCTTGCCAGGAAACTATGGCTACACCTTC. Protein: CASSLPGNYGYTF.

This clonotype was seen many times. In nucleotides, the CDR3 is TGTGCCAGCAGCCAAGATCCCGGGACAGGGGGTTCACCCCTCCACTTT. The encoded protein is CASSQDPGTGGSPLHF. The V gene is TRBV4-2, the J gene TRBJ1-6; TRBD1 aligns across 11 bases. Germline CDR1 is LGHNA and CDR2 is YNFKEQ. Trimming took 0 bases from V and 9 from J; bases not matched to a gene: 4. The CDR3 loop spans 16 amino acids.

This clonotype showed up many times. The chain is built from TRBV10-3 and TRBJ1-6; D not resolved. V lost 8 bases to trimming and J lost 9 bases, with 32 bases between them. The germline CDR1 and CDR2 sequences are ENHRY and SYGVKD. The length of the CDR3 is 19 residues. CDR3 coding DNA: TGTGCCATCGGGTACCCGGGGTCGGTGCCGGAGGGTGGAAGTTCACCCCTCCACTTT. Translating gives CAIGYPGSVPEGGSSPLHF.

This clonotype was recorded at least ten times. The chain is built from TRBV30 and TRBJ2-7, with D unclear. With 2 bases removed from V and 4 bases from J, the gap between germline ends came to 15 bases. Germline CDR1 reads GTSNPN; CDR2 reads SVGIG (reference sequence). This CDR3 contains 14 residues. The CDR3 DNA follows: TGTGCCTGGAGTCGAACTTGGAGTCGGTACGAGCAGTACTTC. Protein sequence: CAWSRTWSRYEQYF. Drawing the rest from reference TRBV30 and TRBJ2-7, the complete variable domain is SQTIHQWPATLVQPVGSPLSLECTVEGTSNPNLYWYRQAAGRGLQLLFYSVGIGQISSEVPQNLSASRPQDRQFILSSKKLLLSDSGFYLCAWSRTWSRYEQYFGPGTRLTVT.

This clonotype was picked up many times. The V and J genes are TRBV27 and TRBJ2-5; TRBD1 agrees at 8 bases. Per germline, CDR1 MNHEY and CDR2 SMNVEV (reference sequence). This CDR3 contains 13 residues. Losses at the gene ends were 6 bases for V and 2 bases for J; bases not matched to a gene: 2. The CDR3 bases are TGTGCCAGCAGCAGGGGGCCTCAAGAGACCCAGTACTTC. It translates to CASSRGPQETQYF.

This clonotype was recorded many times. The chain links TRBV20-1 to TRBJ2-2, with 15 bases identical to TRBD2. Per the germline V gene, CDR1 is DFQATT and CDR2 is SNEGSKA (reference sequence). The trim removed 6 bases at V and 4 bases at J, leaving 12 bases unmatched. CDR3 length: 18 residues. The CDR3 protein is CSATFIGLAGGSTGELFF. The CDR3 bases are TGCAGTGCCACATTTATCGGACTAGCGGGAGGGAGCACCGGGGAGCTGTTTTTT.

This clonotype has ten or more counts. CDR3 nucleotides: TGTGCCAGCAGTTTACAGGGGACCGCTTACAATGAGCAGTTCTTC. Translation gives CASSLQGTAYNEQFF. The chain combines TRBV28 with TRBJ2-1; the D gene is possibly TRBD1 (6 bases). This CDR3 contains 15 residues. V was cut by 2 bases and J by 4 bases, with 12 bases left in between. Germline loops: CDR1 MDHEN, CDR2 SYDVKM.